This T cell receptor beta chain was documented in a study of OX40 agonist ivuxolimab in advanced cancers. The V gene lost 3 bases and the J gene lost 3 bases, with 13 bases spanning the gap. Germline V gene data show CDR1 as MNHEY and CDR2 as SMNVEV (reference sequence). There are 15 residues in the CDR3. Assay used: immunoSEQ multiplex PCR; TCRdb lists only in-frame clones, some missing. The table has around 100,000 clones, more than 85% seen once; the top ten hold around 2.7%. Sequencing was performed on CD4+ or CD8+ T cells sorted from blood, taken in a trial of the OX40 agonist ivuxolimab. V is TRBV27 and J is TRBJ2-3, with TRBD1 as a possible D gene (5 bases). This sequence originates from an adult with an advanced solid tumor such as melanoma, head and neck, liver or kidney cancer. The CDR3 loop is CASSFFAGLTDTQYF. CDR3 nucleotides: TGTGCCAGCAGTTTTTTCGCAGGGTTGACAGATACGCAGTATTTT.